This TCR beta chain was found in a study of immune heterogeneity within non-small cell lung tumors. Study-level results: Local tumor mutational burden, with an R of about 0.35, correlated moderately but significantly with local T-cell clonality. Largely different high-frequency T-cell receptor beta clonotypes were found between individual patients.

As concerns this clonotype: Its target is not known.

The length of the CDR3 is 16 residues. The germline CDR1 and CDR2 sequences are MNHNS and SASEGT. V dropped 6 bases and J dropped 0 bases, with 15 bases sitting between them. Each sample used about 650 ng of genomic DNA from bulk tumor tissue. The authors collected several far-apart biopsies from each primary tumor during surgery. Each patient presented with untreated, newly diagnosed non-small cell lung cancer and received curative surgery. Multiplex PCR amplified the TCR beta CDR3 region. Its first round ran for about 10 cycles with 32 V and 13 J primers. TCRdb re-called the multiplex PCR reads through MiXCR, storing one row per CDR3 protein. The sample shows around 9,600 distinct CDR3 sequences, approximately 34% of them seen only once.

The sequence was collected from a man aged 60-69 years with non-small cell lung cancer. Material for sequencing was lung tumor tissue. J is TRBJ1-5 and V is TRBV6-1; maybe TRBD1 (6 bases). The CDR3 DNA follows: TGTGCCAGCAGGCAGCATCGGACAGATAGCAATCAGCCCCAGCATTTT. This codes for CASRQHRTDSNQPQHF.